These 19 T cell receptor beta chains share one sample of origin, sequenced in a study of blood T cell repertoires in COVID-19. TCRdb keeps only in-frame clones here, not all; method: immunoSEQ multiplex PCR. The data hold about 400,000 clones, with 89% observed a single time. The sample taken for sequencing was PBMCs or T cells enriched from blood (not recorded which). These receptors were collected from a woman between 25 and 40 years old who had recovered from COVID-19.

The V and J genes are TRBV5-4 and TRBJ2-2; the D gene is possibly TRBD1 (6 bases). Looked up from germline, CDR1 is SGHNT and CDR2 is YYREEE (reference sequence). The CDR3 consists of 15 residues. The V end lost 0 bases, the J end lost 6 bases, and 12 bases lay between the germline ends. CDR3 bases: TGTGCCAGCAGCTTGGAGGGGGTACGCGCCGGGGAGCTGTTTTTT. This encodes CASSLEGVRAGELFF. Combining the CDR3 with reference TRBV5-4 and TRBJ2-2 gives the whole variable domain ETGVTQSPTHLIKTRGQQVTLRCSSQSGHNTVSWYQQALGQGPQFIFQYYREEENGRGNFPPRFSGLQFPNYSSELNVNALELDDSALYLCASSLEGVRAGELFFGEGSRLTVL.

This clone was detected only once. This chain links TRBV18 with TRBJ2-1; D gene unclear. This CDR3 has 16 residues. The ends were cut back, 2 bases at V and 10 bases at J, with 21 bases in the middle. CDR1 is KGHSH, CDR2 LQKENI, per germline. The CDR3 reads CASSPFVAEPGLEQFF. DNA of the CDR3: TGTGCCAGCTCACCATTCGTCGCGGAGCCGGGTTTGGAGCAGTTCTTC.

The rearrangement uses TRBV19 and TRBJ2-3, with D possibly being TRBD2 (6 bases). V shed 4 bases and J shed 0 bases, with 8 bases lying between them. The CDR3 contains 14 residues. Per germline, CDR1 LNHDA and CDR2 SQIVND (reference sequence). The CDR3 sequence is CASSRGLSTDTQYF. In DNA, the CDR3 is TGTGCCAGTAGTAGAGGACTAAGCACAGATACGCAGTATTTT.

The chain combines TRBV5-5 with TRBJ1-2; no firm D call. The CDR3 contains 13 residues. The V gene lost 6 bases and the J gene lost 6 bases, with 15 bases spanning the gap. Germline CDR1 SGHKS, CDR2 YYEKEE (reference sequence). CDR3 sequence reads: CASTPTSFNGYTF. In DNA, the CDR3 is TGTGCCAGCACCCCGACATCGTTTAATGGCTACACCTTC.

This chain joins TRBV7-3 and TRBJ2-3, with 7 bases that match TRBD1. The V and J ends lost 2 bases and 5 bases, in that order; junction bases with no gene match: 7. Germline assignment: CDR1 SGHTA and CDR2 FQGTGA. CDR3 length: 15 amino acids. The CDR3 DNA sequence: TGTGCCAGCAGCTTACGTCAGGGGGTGGGAGATACGCAGTATTTT. Residues: CASSLRQGVGDTQYF.

This clone was observed a handful of times. The chain combines TRBV15 with TRBJ2-7; 8 nucleotides line up with TRBD1. Germline-derived CDR1 and CDR2 are LNHNV and YYDKDF (reference sequence). This CDR3 region has 15 residues. With V trimmed by 0 bases and J by 5 bases, 6 bases remained unmatched. CDR3 DNA sequence: TGTGCCACCAGCAGAGATCGGGCAGGGGGCCACGAGCAGTACTTC. It encodes CATSRDRAGGHEQYF.

Comments on this clone: In the same sample, other DNA sequences code for this CDR3. The chain joins TRBV4-1 to TRBJ2-7; TRBD1 aligns across 7 bases. Germline V CDR1 and CDR2: MGHRA, YSYEKL. There are 14 residues in the CDR3. With 1 base clipped from V and 2 bases from J, the junction kept 2 bases outside the gene matches. The DNA of the CDR3 is TGCGCCAGCAGCCAAGGGACAGGTACCTACGAGCAGTACTTC. Amino acid sequence: CASSQGTGTYEQYF.

This rearrangement joins TRBV6-5 to TRBJ2-7; 9 nucleotides line up with TRBD2. Trimming cost V 6 bases and J 1 base; bases outside gene matches: 7. CDR1 MNHEY and CDR2 SVGAGI come from the germline V gene. The CDR3 is made up of 15 amino acids. DNA for the CDR3: TGTGCCAGCAGAGATAGCGGGGGCCTATCCTACGAGCAGTACTTC. It specifies CASRDSGGLSYEQYF.

CDR3 sequence (DNA): TGTGCCAGCAGCCCAGCGGGAGAGGGCACAGATACGCAGTATTTT. Protein: CASSPAGEGTDTQYF. The rearrangement uses TRBV28 and TRBJ2-3, with 8 bases identical to TRBD2. The CDR3 contains 15 residues. The V and J ends lost 6 bases and 1 base, in that order; junction bases with no gene match: 6. CDR1 and CDR2 from the germline V gene are MDHEN and SYDVKM. The full variable domain, in which reference TRBV28 and TRBJ2-3 provide the parts outside the CDR3, is DVKVTQSSRYLVKRTGEKVFLECVQDMDHENMFWYRQDPGLGLRLIYFSYDVKMKEKGDIPEGYSVSREKKERFSLILESASTNQTSMYLCASSPAGEGTDTQYFGPGTRLTVL.

The V and J genes are TRBV20-1 and TRBJ1-4; D unresolved. CDR1 and CDR2 (germline): DFQATT, SNEGSKA (reference sequence). V shed 3 bases and J shed 4 bases, with 15 bases lying between them. The CDR3 consists of 15 residues. CDR3 region: CSASAPRLSNEKLFF. Here the CDR3 DNA reads TGCAGTGCTAGTGCGCCTCGCTTGAGTAATGAAAAACTGTTTTTT.

This chain connects TRBV20-1 to TRBJ2-7; TRBD2 aligns across 9 bases. Germline V lookup: CDR1 DFQATT, CDR2 SNEGSKA (reference sequence). Unmatched junction bases numbered 10, after V lost 3 bases and J lost 7 bases. This CDR3 contains 14 residues. This CDR3 reads CSASLQRGAGEQYF. The CDR3 nucleotides are TGCAGTGCTAGTCTGCAGCGGGGGGCCGGGGAGCAGTACTTC.

V usage is TRBV9 and J usage is TRBJ2-3; no clear D. CDR3 length: 15 residues. V was cut by 4 bases and J by 7 bases, with 19 bases left in between. Germline V gene sequence: CDR1 SGDLS, CDR2 YYNGEE. CDR3 sequence reads: CASSPRIGSMYTQYF. CDR3 sequence (DNA): TGTGCCAGCAGCCCGCGGATCGGGTCCATGTATACGCAGTATTTT.

The rearrangement links TRBV5-1 to TRBJ2-5, with 8 positions matching TRBD1. The V and J ends lost 4 bases and 1 base, in that order; junction bases with no gene match: 9. Germline-derived CDR1 and CDR2 are SGHRS and YFSETQ. This CDR3 contains 16 residues. The CDR3 loop reads CASSRSAGQGQETQYF. In nucleotides, the CDR3 is TGCGCCAGCAGCCGATCCGCAGGACAGGGCCAAGAGACCCAGTACTTC.

The gene calls are TRBV27 and TRBJ2-1; 7 nucleotides line up with TRBD2. This CDR3 spans 14 amino acids. The V segment lost 3 bases and the J segment 5 bases; nucleotides outside the gene matches: 4. Germline CDR1 MNHEY, CDR2 SMNVEV (reference sequence). The CDR3 nucleotides read TGTGCCAGCAGTTTGGGACTACGAAACAATGAGCAGTTCTTC. This encodes CASSLGLRNNEQFF.

The rearrangement joins TRBV28 to TRBJ1-2; D uncertain. Germline V CDR1 and CDR2: MDHEN, SYDVKM. Trimming stripped 3 bases from V and 0 bases from J, with 5 bases between. The CDR3 runs to 13 residues. CDR3 loop: CASSFSTNYGYTF. In DNA form, the CDR3 reads TGTGCCAGCAGTTTTTCAACTAACTATGGCTACACCTTC.

This clone was detected only a few times. This chain joins TRBV30 and TRBJ1-1; the match to TRBD1 covers 7 bases. The CDR3 contains 15 residues. Germline trimming cut 3 bases from V and 4 bases from J; bases unmatched to any gene: 11. CDR1 and CDR2 (germline): GTSNPN, SVGIG (reference sequence). The CDR3 DNA follows: TGTGCCTGGAGCCGGGACAGAATATTGACCACTGAAGCTTTCTTT. It codes for CAWSRDRILTTEAFF. Drawing the rest from reference TRBV30 and TRBJ1-1, the complete variable domain is SQTIHQWPATLVQPVGSPLSLECTVEGTSNPNLYWYRQAAGRGLQLLFYSVGIGQISSEVPQNLSASRPQDRQFILSSKKLLLSDSGFYLCAWSRDRILTTEAFFGQGTRLTVV.

This clone is a singleton in its sample. This chain uses TRBV7-3 with TRBJ1-1, with TRBD1 matching over 12 bases. This CDR3 has 16 amino acids. Trimming took 3 bases from V and 4 from J; bases not matched to a gene: 6. Looked up from germline, CDR1 is SGHTA and CDR2 is FQGTGA. CDR3 residues: CASSLTPGQGATEAFF. The DNA of the CDR3 is TGTGCCAGCAGCTTGACCCCGGGACAGGGGGCCACTGAAGCTTTCTTT.

The rearrangement uses TRBV7-9 and TRBJ2-3; 8 bases align to TRBD2. The junction had 7 bases not matched to a gene; V was cut back by 4 bases and J by 1 base. Germline V lookup: CDR1 SEHNR, CDR2 FQNEAQ (reference sequence). This CDR3 has 16 residues. CDR3 DNA: TGTGCCAGCAGCTCCCCGCATAGCGGGGGCACAGATACGCAGTATTTT. Translating gives CASSSPHSGGTDTQYF.

This chain connects TRBV6-6 to TRBJ1-4; 9 bases align to TRBD1. CDR1 is MNHNY and CDR2 is SVGAGI in the germline V gene (reference sequence). Trimming cost V 6 bases and J 8 bases; bases outside gene matches: 7. The CDR3 covers 14 residues. CDR3 protein: CASRIQGAGEKLFF. CDR3 nucleotides: TGTGCCAGCAGGATACAGGGGGCAGGCGAAAAACTGTTTTTT.